These T cell receptor beta chains were read from a single sample in a study of control samples from healthy donors and cancer patients. Produced via immunoSEQ multiplex PCR; TCRdb's table is partial and in-frame only. The profile shows 90,000 to 100,000 clones, less than 85% of them singletons. Sequencing input: PBMCs. The receptor source for this set is a man in his 70s with lung cancer. CDR3s include the opening cysteine and the closing phenylalanine or tryptophan. The D gene is left open where the match is weak. The listing skips clone size in some rows; elsewhere it reads once, few, many or a size class.

CASSRKGTGPGYTF | TGTGCCAGCAGCCGCAAAGGGACAGGGCCCGGCTACACCTTC | TRBD1 | TRBJ1-2 | TRBV7-9 | -
CASSFLSEGNQPQHF | TGTGCCAGCAGCTTTTTATCGGAGGGCAATCAGCCCCAGCATTTT | - | TRBJ1-5 | TRBV7-8 | -
CASSYSDGQAVYGYTF | TGTGCCAGCAGTTACTCGGATGGGCAGGCGGTCTATGGCTACACCTTC | - | TRBJ1-2 | TRBV6-5 | -
CASTRKPGAGNTIYF | TGTGCCAGCACCCGAAAGCCAGGGGCTGGAAACACCATATATTTT | - | TRBJ1-3 | TRBV6-5 | -
CASSTLAGVGDTQYF | TGCGCCAGCAGCACGCTAGCGGGGGTAGGGGATACGCAGTATTTT | TRBD2 | TRBJ2-3 | TRBV5-1 | -
CASSGTGQGAGGYTF | TGTGCCAGCAGCGGGACGGGACAGGGGGCAGGTGGCTACACCTTC | TRBD1 | TRBJ1-2 | TRBV7-2 | -
CASTGVQETQYF | TGCGCCAGCACGGGGGTTCAAGAGACCCAGTACTTC | - | TRBJ2-5 | TRBV5-1 | -
CASSIVSSSYEQYF | TGTGCCAGTAGTATAGTGTCTTCTTCCTACGAGCAGTACTTC | - | TRBJ2-7 | TRBV19 | few
CASSLQGAGVSYEQYF | TGTGCCAGCAGCCTCCAGGGGGCAGGCGTATCCTACGAGCAGTACTTC | TRBD1 | TRBJ2-7 | TRBV7-8 | once
CASSRGQGSNQPQHF | TGTGCCAGCAGCCGCGGACAGGGGAGCAATCAGCCCCAGCATTTT | TRBD1 | TRBJ1-5 | TRBV5-5 | -
CASSQGPTGGNTEAFF | TGTGCCAGCAGCCAAGGTCCCACAGGGGGGAACACTGAAGCTTTCTTT | TRBD1 | TRBJ1-1 | TRBV3-1/TRBV3-2 | -
CASSGLPGTGGEETQYF | TGTGCCAGCAGTGGGCTCCCCGGGACAGGGGGCGAGGAGACCCAGTACTTC | TRBD1 | TRBJ2-5 | TRBV2 | -
CASSPDRVGGYTF | TGTGCCAGCAGCCCAGACAGGGTTGGTGGCTACACCTTC | TRBD1 | TRBJ1-2 | TRBV9 | -
CASSYAGGGKNIQYF | TGTGCCAGCAGTTACGCAGGGGGTGGCAAAAACATTCAGTACTTC | TRBD1 | TRBJ2-4 | TRBV6-2/TRBV6-3 | once
CASSLGTPPASEQYF | TGCGCCAGCAGCCTGGGAACTCCCCCTGCGTCCGAGCAGTACTTC | - | TRBJ2-7 | TRBV5-1 | -
CASSLDRVAEAFF | TGTGCCAGCAGCTTAGATCGGGTGGCTGAAGCTTTCTTT | - | TRBJ1-1 | TRBV11-3 | -
CASSQDIRTSGVFINEQFF | TGTGCCAGCAGCCAAGATATAAGGACTAGCGGGGTTTTTATTAATGAGCAGTTCTTC | TRBD2 | TRBJ2-1 | TRBV3-1/TRBV3-2 | -
CASRADRAEQFF | TGCGCCAGCAGAGCTGACAGGGCTGAGCAGTTCTTC | TRBD1 | TRBJ2-1 | TRBV10-2 | -
CASSAGLSTDTQYF | TGTGCCAGCAGTGCAGGACTGAGCACAGATACGCAGTATTTT | - | TRBJ2-3 | TRBV2 | once
CASSLGQGSGELFF | TGTGCCAGCAGCTTAGGACAGGGTAGCGGGGAGCTGTTTTTT | TRBD1 | TRBJ2-2 | TRBV7-9 | -
CASSLGSQRQPQHF | TGTGCCAGCAGTTTAGGGTCTCAGAGACAGCCCCAGCATTTT | - | TRBJ1-5 | TRBV28 | once
CASSQDQLEANYGYTF | TGCGCCAGCAGCCAAGATCAACTAGAAGCTAACTATGGCTACACCTTC | - | TRBJ1-2 | TRBV4-1 | once